This entry lists 13 T cell receptor beta chains sequenced from one sample in a study of cytomegalovirus exposure and HLA in healthy donors (dated by TCRdb to 2016 to 2017). Libraries were built with the immunoSEQ multiplex PCR assay. A mixture of 60 forward primers for TCR Vbeta segments and 13 reverse primers for TCR Jbeta segments was used in the multiplex PCR. Held by TCRdb, this immuneACCESS table contains in-frame sequences only and omits some clones. Under half of the omission traces to an unresolved V gene where checked; the cause of the rest is unknown. In all, the sample holds approximately 150,000 clones, and 80% of those were seen once. The ten most abundant clones make up around 7% of the sample. The sequencing sample was made of PBMCs. These receptors were taken from a young man in good health and CMV-seropositive.

The chain uses TRBV6-5 and TRBJ2-5; the match to TRBD2 covers 7 bases. V dropped 7 bases and J dropped 5; count of bases not matched to a gene: 13. This CDR3 spans 15 amino acids. CDR1 is MNHEY, CDR2 SVGAGI, per germline. CDR3 sequence (DNA): TGTGCCAGCACCCAAGCCCCGGGGGGAGGGGAGACCCAGTACTTC. Translating it yields CASTQAPGGGETQYF.

The rearrangement uses TRBV9 and TRBJ1-1, with a possible D match to TRBD1 (6 bases). The CDR3 is 14 residues long. Germline V lookup: CDR1 SGDLS, CDR2 YYNGEE. V was trimmed by 2 bases and J by 1 base, leaving 9 bases between them. The CDR3 sequence is CASSVGGANTEAFF. The DNA for the CDR3 is TGTGCCAGCAGCGTTGGGGGGGCGAACACTGAAGCTTTCTTT. Supplemented by reference TRBV9 and TRBJ1-1, the full variable domain reads DSGVTQTPKHLITATGQRVTLRCSPRSGDLSVYWYQQSLDQGLQFLIQYYNGEERAKGNILERFSAQQFPDLHSELNLSSLELGDSALYFCASSVGGANTEAFFGQGTRLTVV.

The genes are TRBV5-4 and TRBJ1-2; 11 positions match TRBD1. The trim removed 0 bases at V and 2 bases at J, leaving 3 bases unmatched. There are 16 residues in the CDR3. Germline lookup yields CDR1 SGHNT and CDR2 YYREEE (reference sequence). CDR3 sequence: CASSLGTGGSNYGYTF. CDR3 nucleotide sequence: TGTGCCAGCAGCTTGGGGACAGGGGGCTCAAACTATGGCTACACCTTC. The full variable domain, in which reference TRBV5-4 and TRBJ1-2 provide the parts outside the CDR3, is ETGVTQSPTHLIKTRGQQVTLRCSSQSGHNTVSWYQQALGQGPQFIFQYYREEENGRGNFPPRFSGLQFPNYSSELNVNALELDDSALYLCASSLGTGGSNYGYTFGSGTRLTVV.

V and J are TRBV28 and TRBJ1-6, with D perhaps TRBD1 (5 bases). From germline, CDR1 is MDHEN and CDR2 SYDVKM. V shed 6 bases and J shed 7 bases, with 22 bases lying between them. There are 17 residues in the CDR3. CDR3 in amino acids: CASSIMWTGGRNSPLHF. The CDR3 DNA reads as TGTGCCAGCAGCATTATGTGGACGGGGGGTCGAAATTCACCCCTCCACTTT.

The rearrangement uses TRBV7-9 and TRBJ1-1, with D perhaps matching TRBD1 (5 bases). Germline V gene data show CDR1 as SEHNR and CDR2 as FQNEAQ (reference sequence). V shed 5 bases and J shed 11 bases, with 15 bases lying between them. The CDR3 has 12 residues. The DNA for the CDR3 is TGTGCCAGCAGCCGAGATATAGGGGCCGCTTTCTTT. It specifies CASSRDIGAAFF.

The chain uses TRBV30 and TRBJ1-2, with a weak D call TRBD1 (5 bases). V shed 2 bases and J shed 2 bases, with 9 bases lying between them. CDR1 is GTSNPN, CDR2 SVGIG, per germline (reference sequence). This CDR3 has 13 residues. CDR3 bases: TGTGCCTGGAGTACAGGACCCAACTATGGCTACACCTTC. This translates into CAWSTGPNYGYTF.

The CDR3: CASSSLGQGLSYEQYF. The CDR3 DNA is TGTGCCAGCAGCTCGCTGGGACAGGGGCTCTCCTACGAGCAGTACTTC. V gene TRBV5-5 combines with J gene TRBJ2-7, with 10 bases aligning to TRBD1. The CDR3 consists of 16 residues. The J segment lost 0 bases and the V segment lost 3 bases, leaving 6 bases of the junction unmatched. CDR1 SGHKS and CDR2 YYEKEE come from the germline V gene (reference sequence).

V is TRBV30 and J is TRBJ2-1; no definite D call. Looked up from germline, CDR1 is GTSNPN and CDR2 is SVGIG (reference sequence). The V end lost 0 bases, the J end lost 8 bases, and 8 bases lay between the germline ends. The CDR3 length is 12 residues. The CDR3 sequence is CAWSVGEDEQFF. CDR3 DNA: TGTGCCTGGAGTGTTGGCGAGGATGAGCAGTTCTTC.

The gene calls are TRBV30 and TRBJ2-7; 7 nucleotides line up with TRBD2. The CDR3 runs to 15 residues. Germline lookup yields CDR1 GTSNPN and CDR2 SVGIG (reference sequence). V shed 5 bases, J shed 1 base, and the junction held 11 bases outside the gene matches. The CDR3 region is CAWGGDYPESYEQYF. The CDR3 nucleotides are TGTGCCTGGGGGGGGGACTACCCCGAATCCTACGAGCAGTACTTC.

The V call is TRBV4-2, the J call TRBJ2-5, with 8 positions matching TRBD1. The DNA end is more similar to TRBJ2-7, so the J call may be wrong. Per the germline V gene, CDR1 is LGHNA and CDR2 is YNFKEQ. CDR3 length: 16 residues. The CDR3 here is CASSRYSSTGAYEQYF. The DNA of the CDR3 is TGTGCCAGCAGCCGCTACAGCTCGACAGGGGCCTACGAGCAGTACTTC.

This rearrangement joins TRBV5-1 to TRBJ1-1; D perhaps matches TRBD1 (5 bases). Germline V gives CDR1 SGHRS, CDR2 YFSETQ. The CDR3 covers 14 residues. V lost 3 bases, J lost 2 bases, and 11 bases lay in between. The CDR3 sequence: CASSWGGLNTEAFF. CDR3 nucleotides: TGCGCCAGCAGCTGGGGGGGGTTAAACACTGAAGCTTTCTTT.

V usage is TRBV11-3 and J usage is TRBJ2-6, with D possibly TRBD1 on 8 matching bases. Germline V gives CDR1 SGHNT, CDR2 YENEEA. Trimming removed 6 bases at V and 1 base at J, with 16 bases between. The CDR3 length is 17 residues. The DNA of the CDR3 is TGTGCCAGCAGTCTCGACAGGGGAGGGTCTGGGGCCAACGTCCTGACTTTC. Its protein is CASSLDRGGSGANVLTF. Complete variable domain (other parts from reference TRBV11-3 and TRBJ2-6): EAGVVQSPRYKIIEKKQPVAFWCNPISGHNTLYWYLQNLGQGPELLIRYENEEAVDDSQLPKDRFSAERLKGVDSTLKIQPAELGDSAVYLCASSLDRGGSGANVLTFGAGSRLTVL.

Comment on this clone: This same CDR3 is encoded by further DNA sequences in the sample. This chain connects TRBV27 to TRBJ2-6; D unresolved. Trimming cost V 6 bases and J 3 bases, with 3 bases left between them. Germline lookup yields CDR1 MNHEY and CDR2 SMNVEV (reference sequence). The CDR3 length is 12 residues. The CDR3 sequence: CASSSGANVLTF. CDR3 in DNA: TGTGCCAGCAGCAGTGGGGCCAACGTCCTGACTTTC. Filled out from reference TRBV27 and TRBJ2-6, the complete variable domain reads EAQVTQNPRYLITVTGKKLTVTCSQNMNHEYMSWYRQDPGLGLRQIYYSMNVEVTDKGDVPEGYKVSRKEKRNFPLILESPSPNQTSLYFCASSSGANVLTFGAGSRLTVL.